Included here is one TCR beta chain sequence, with context. Antigen unknown. The V gene's germline CDR1 is LGHDT and CDR2 YNNKEL (reference sequence). There are 16 residues in the CDR3. Trimming took off 1 base at V and 5 bases at J, with 15 bases between the two ends. Sequencing in the ViraFEST assay came after antigen-specific CD4+ T cells had been expanded with viral peptide pools, which were used to stimulate PBMC. The authors isolated CD4+ T cells after more than eight days of culture. Vaccinees lacked prior SARS-CoV-2 infection and tested negative for nucleocapsid antibodies. Cells had half their medium changed to IL-2 medium on days 3 and 7. TCRdb's copy holds only in-frame clones and misses some; the assay was immunoSEQ multiplex PCR. The data contain tens of thousands of clones, about 65% of them singletons. The sample originates from a study of vaccination effects on CD4 cells after COVID-19. Turning to the study itself: Participants were vaccinated with two doses of either the BNT162b2 or mRNA-1273 vaccine. Study observations and caveats: Healthy vaccinees had only 1 of 255 vaccine-induced clones cross-react with common cold coronaviruses.

This chain joins TRBV3-1 (or the pseudogene TRBV3-2) and TRBJ1-5; no reliable D call. The input for sequencing was CD4+ T cells from PBMCs cultured with HCoV-OC43 spike peptides, taken before COVID-19 vaccination. Subset of the sample: HCoV-OC43 spike overlapping peptide pool stimulation. This receptor was taken from a human donor who received a COVID-19 vaccine. CDR3 amino acids: CASSQGGAQTDQPQHF. CDR3 in DNA: TGTGCCAGCAGCCAAGGAGGTGCCCAGACCGATCAGCCCCAGCATTTT.